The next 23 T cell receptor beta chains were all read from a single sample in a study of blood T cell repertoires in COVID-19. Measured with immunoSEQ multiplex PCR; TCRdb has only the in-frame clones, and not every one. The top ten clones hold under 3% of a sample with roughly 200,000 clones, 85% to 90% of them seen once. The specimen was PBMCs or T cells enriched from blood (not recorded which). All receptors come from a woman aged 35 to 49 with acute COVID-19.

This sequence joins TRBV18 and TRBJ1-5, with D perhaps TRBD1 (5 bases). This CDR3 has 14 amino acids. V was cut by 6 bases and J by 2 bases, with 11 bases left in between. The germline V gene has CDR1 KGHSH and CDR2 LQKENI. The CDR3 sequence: CASSLDTRNQPQHF. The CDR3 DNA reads TGTGCCAGCTCTCTGGACACACGCAATCAGCCCCAGCATTTT. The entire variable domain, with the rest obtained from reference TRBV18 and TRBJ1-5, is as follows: NAGVMQNPRHLVRRRGQEARLRCSPMKGHSHVYWYRQLPEEGLKFMVYLQKENIIDESGMPKERFSAEFPKEGPSILRIQQVVRGDSAAYFCASSLDTRNQPQHFGDGTRLSIL.

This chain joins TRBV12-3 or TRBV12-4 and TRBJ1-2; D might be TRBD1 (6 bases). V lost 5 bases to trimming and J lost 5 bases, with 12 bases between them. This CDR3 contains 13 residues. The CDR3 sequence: CASSLDRSYGYTF. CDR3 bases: TGTGCCAGCAGTCTAGACAGGAGTTATGGCTACACCTTC.

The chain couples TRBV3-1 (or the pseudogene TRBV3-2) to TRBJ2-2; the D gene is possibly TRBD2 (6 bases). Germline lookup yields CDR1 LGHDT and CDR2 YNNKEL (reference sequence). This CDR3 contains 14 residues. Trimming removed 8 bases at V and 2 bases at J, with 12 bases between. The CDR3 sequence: CASEEGYNTGELFF. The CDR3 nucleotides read TGTGCCAGCGAGGAGGGCTACAACACCGGGGAGCTGTTTTTT.

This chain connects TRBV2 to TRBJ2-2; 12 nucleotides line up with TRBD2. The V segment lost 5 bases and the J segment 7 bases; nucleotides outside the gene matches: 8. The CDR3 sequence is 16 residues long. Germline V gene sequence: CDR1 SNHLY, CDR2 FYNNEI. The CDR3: CASSKRTSGTDGELFF. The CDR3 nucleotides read TGTGCCAGCAGTAAACGGACTAGCGGGACGGACGGGGAGCTGTTTTTT.

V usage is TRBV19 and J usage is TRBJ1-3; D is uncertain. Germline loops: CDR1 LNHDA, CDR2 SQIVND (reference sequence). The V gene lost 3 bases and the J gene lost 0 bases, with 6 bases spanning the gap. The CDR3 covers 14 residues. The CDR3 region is CASSILSSGNTIYF. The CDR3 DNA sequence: TGTGCCAGTAGTATCCTCTCCTCTGGAAACACCATATATTTT. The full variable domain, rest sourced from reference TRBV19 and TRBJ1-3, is DGGITQSPKYLFRKEGQNVTLSCEQNLNHDAMYWYRQDPGQGLRLIYYSQIVNDFQKGDIAEGYSVSREKKESFPLTVTSAQKNPTAFYLCASSILSSGNTIYFGEGSWLTVV.

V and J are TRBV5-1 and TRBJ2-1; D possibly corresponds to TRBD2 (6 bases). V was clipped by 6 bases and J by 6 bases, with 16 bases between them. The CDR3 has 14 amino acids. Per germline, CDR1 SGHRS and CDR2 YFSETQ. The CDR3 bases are TGCGCCAGCAACCCGAGTGGAGGGACCAATGAGCAGTTCTTC. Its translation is CASNPSGGTNEQFF.

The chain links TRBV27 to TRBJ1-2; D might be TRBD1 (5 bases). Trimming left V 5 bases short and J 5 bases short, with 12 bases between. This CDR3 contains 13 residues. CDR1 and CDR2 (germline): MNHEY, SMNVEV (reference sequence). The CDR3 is CASSPGPSYGYTF. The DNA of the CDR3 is TGTGCCAGCAGTCCAGGGCCTTCATATGGCTACACCTTC.

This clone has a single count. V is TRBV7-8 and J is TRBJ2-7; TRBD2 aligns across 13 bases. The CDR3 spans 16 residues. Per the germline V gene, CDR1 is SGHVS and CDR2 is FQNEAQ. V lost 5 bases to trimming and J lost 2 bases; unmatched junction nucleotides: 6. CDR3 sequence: CASSRGLAGDTYEQYF. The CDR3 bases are TGTGCCAGCAGCAGAGGACTAGCGGGAGACACCTACGAGCAGTACTTC.

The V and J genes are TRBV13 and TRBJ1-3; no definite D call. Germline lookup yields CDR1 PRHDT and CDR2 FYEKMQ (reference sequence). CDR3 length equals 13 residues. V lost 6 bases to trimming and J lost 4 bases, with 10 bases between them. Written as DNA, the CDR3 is TGTGCCAGCAGTTACCAGCGGGGAAACACCATATATTTT. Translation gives CASSYQRGNTIYF.

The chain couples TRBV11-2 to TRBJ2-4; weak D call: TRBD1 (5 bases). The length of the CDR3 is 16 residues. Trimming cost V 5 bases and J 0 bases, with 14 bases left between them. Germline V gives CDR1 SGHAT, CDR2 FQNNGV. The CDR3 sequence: CASSLQGILAKNIQYF. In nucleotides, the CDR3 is TGTGCCAGCAGCCTCCAGGGAATATTAGCCAAAAACATTCAGTACTTC.

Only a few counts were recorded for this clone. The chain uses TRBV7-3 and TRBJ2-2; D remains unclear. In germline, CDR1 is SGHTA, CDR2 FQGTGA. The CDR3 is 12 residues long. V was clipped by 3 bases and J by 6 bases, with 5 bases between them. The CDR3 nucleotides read TGTGCCAGCAGCTTCTTCCCCGGGGAGCTGTTTTTT. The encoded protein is CASSFFPGELFF. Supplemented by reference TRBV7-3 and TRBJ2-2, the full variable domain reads GAGVSQTPSNKVTEKGKYVELRCDPISGHTALYWYRQSLGQGPEFLIYFQGTGAADDSGLPNDRFFAVRPEGSVSTLKIQRTERGDSAVYLCASSFFPGELFFGEGSRLTVL.

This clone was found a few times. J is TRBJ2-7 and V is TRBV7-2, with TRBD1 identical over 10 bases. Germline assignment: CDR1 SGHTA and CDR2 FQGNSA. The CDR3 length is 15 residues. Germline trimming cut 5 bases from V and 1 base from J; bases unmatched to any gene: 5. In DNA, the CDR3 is TGTGCCAGCAGCCCCGGGACAGGGGTTTCCTACGAGCAGTACTTC. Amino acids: CASSPGTGVSYEQYF.

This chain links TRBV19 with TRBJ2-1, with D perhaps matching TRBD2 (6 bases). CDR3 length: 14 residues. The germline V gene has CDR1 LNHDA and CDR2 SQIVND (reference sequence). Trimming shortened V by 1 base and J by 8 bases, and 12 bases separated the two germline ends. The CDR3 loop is CASSIGALADEQFF. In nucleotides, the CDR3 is TGTGCCAGTAGTATAGGGGCACTAGCCGATGAGCAGTTCTTC.

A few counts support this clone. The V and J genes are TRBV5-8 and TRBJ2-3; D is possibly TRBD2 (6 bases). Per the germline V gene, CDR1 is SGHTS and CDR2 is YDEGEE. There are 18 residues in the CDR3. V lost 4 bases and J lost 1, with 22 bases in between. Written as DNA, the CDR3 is TGTGCCAGCAGCCATCCCGGGGCGGGATCGATGGGCACAGATACGCAGTATTTT. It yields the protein CASSHPGAGSMGTDTQYF. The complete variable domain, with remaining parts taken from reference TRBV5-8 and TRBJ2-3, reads EAGVTQSPTHLIKTRGQQATLRCSPISGHTSVYWYQQALGLGLQFLLWYDEGEERNRGNFPPRFSGRQFPNYSSELNVNALELEDSALYLCASSHPGAGSMGTDTQYFGPGTRLTVL.

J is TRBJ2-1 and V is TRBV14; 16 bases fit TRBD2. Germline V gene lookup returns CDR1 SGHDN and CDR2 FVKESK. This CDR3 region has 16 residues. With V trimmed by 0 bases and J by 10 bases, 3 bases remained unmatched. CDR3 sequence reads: CASSQEPGLAGGEQFF. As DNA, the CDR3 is TGTGCCAGCAGCCAAGAGCCGGGACTAGCGGGAGGGGAGCAGTTCTTC.

DNA for the CDR3: TGTGCCAGTAAAAGGGAGGACAAAGCGGCCAAAAATCAGCCCCAGCATTTT. Its translation: CASKREDKAAKNQPQHF. J is TRBJ1-5 and V is TRBV19; a possible D gene is TRBD1 (5 bases). CDR1 and CDR2 (germline): LNHDA, SQIVND (reference sequence). Trimming removed 7 bases at V and 4 bases at J, with 23 bases between. The CDR3 contains 17 residues.

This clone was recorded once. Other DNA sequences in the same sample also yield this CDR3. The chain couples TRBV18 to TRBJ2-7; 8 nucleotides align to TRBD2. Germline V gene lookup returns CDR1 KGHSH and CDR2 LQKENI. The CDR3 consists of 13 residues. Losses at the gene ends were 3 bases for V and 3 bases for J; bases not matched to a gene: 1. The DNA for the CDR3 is TGTGCCAGCTCACCCGGGGGGGGCTACGAGCAGTACTTC. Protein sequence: CASSPGGGYEQYF. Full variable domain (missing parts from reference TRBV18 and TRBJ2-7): NAGVMQNPRHLVRRRGQEARLRCSPMKGHSHVYWYRQLPEEGLKFMVYLQKENIIDESGMPKERFSAEFPKEGPSILRIQQVVRGDSAAYFCASSPGGGYEQYFGPGTRLTVT.

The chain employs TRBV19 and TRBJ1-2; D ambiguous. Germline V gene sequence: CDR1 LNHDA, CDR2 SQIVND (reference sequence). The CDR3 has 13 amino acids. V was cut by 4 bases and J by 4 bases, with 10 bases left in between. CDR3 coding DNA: TGTGCCAGTAGTAGCCAAGCCCGCTATGGCTACACCTTC. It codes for CASSSQARYGYTF.

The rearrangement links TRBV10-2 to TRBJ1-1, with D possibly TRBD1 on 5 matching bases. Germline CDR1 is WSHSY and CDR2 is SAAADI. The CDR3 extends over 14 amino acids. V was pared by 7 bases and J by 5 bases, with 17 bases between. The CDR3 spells CASIPTGGETEAFF. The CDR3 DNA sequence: TGCGCCAGCATCCCCACGGGGGGGGAGACTGAAGCTTTCTTT.

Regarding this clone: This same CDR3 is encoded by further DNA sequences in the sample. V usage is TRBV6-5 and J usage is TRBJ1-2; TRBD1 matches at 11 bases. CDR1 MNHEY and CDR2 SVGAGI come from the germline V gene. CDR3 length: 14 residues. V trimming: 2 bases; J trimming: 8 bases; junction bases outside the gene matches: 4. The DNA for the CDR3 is TGTGCCAGCAGTTACACTGGACAGGGGGCAGGCTACACCTTC. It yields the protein CASSYTGQGAGYTF.

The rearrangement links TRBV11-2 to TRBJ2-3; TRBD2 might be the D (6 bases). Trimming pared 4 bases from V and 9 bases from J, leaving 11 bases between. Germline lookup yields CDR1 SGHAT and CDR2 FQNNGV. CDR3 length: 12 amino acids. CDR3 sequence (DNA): TGTGCCAGCAGCTCGGACGCGGGGACGCAGTATTTT. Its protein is CASSSDAGTQYF.

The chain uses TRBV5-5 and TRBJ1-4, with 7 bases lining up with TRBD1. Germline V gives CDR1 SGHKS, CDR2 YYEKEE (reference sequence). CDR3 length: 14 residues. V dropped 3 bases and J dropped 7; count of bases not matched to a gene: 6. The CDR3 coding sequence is TGTGCCAGCAGCTCCCAGGGGGACGGTGAAAAACTGTTTTTT. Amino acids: CASSSQGDGEKLFF.

The CDR3: CASSIGQQYGYTF. In DNA form, the CDR3 reads TGTGCCAGTAGTATCGGACAGCAGTATGGCTACACCTTC. The gene calls are TRBV19 and TRBJ1-2, with D perhaps matching TRBD1 (6 bases). Germline V gives CDR1 LNHDA, CDR2 SQIVND (reference sequence). V lost 3 bases, J lost 5 bases, and 10 bases lay in between. This CDR3 is 13 amino acids long.